The T cell receptor (beta chain) described here comes from a study of blood T cell repertoires in COVID-19. Assay used: immunoSEQ multiplex PCR; TCRdb lists only in-frame clones, some missing. The sample records 80,000 to 100,000 clones, 90% to 95% being singletons. V was clipped by 4 bases and J by 0 bases, with 13 bases between them. Germline V CDR1 and CDR2: MNHNY, SVGAGI (reference sequence). This CDR3 comprises 15 residues. This clonotype was obtained from a human donor with active COVID-19. The donor label of this sample is uncertain. The specimen sequenced was peripheral blood. The chain recombines TRBV6-6 with TRBJ2-7; weak D call: TRBD2 (5 bases). The CDR3 DNA is TGTGCCAGCAGTTTGCAGACCGGGAACTCCTACGAGCAGTACTTC. Its protein product is CASSLQTGNSYEQYF.